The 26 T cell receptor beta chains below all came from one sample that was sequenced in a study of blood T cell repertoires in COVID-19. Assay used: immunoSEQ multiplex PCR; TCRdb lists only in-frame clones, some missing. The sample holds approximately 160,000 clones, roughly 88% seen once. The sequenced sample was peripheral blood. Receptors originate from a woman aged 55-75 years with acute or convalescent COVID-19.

In DNA, the CDR3 is TGTGCCAGCAGTTTCCTGACAGCCAGCTCCTATAATTCACCCCTCCACTTT. It yields the protein CASSFLTASSYNSPLHF. The chain links TRBV27 to TRBJ1-6; D might be TRBD1 (5 bases). The V end lost 3 bases, the J end lost 0 bases, and 12 bases lay between the germline ends. The germline CDR1 and CDR2 sequences are MNHEY and SMNVEV (reference sequence). The CDR3 has 17 amino acids.

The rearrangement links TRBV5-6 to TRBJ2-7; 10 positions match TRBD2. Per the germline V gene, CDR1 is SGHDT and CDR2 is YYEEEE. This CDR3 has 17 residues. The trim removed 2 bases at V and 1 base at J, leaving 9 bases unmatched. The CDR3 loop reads CASSFGLAGVKSYEQYF. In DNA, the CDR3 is TGTGCCAGCAGCTTTGGCCTAGCGGGGGTCAAATCCTACGAGCAGTACTTC.

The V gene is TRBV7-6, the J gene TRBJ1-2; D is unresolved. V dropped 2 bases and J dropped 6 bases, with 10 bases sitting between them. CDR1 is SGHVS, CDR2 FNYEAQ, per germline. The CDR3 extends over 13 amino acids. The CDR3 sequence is CASSLRGFDGYTF. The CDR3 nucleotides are TGTGCCAGCAGCTTACGAGGGTTCGATGGCTACACCTTC.

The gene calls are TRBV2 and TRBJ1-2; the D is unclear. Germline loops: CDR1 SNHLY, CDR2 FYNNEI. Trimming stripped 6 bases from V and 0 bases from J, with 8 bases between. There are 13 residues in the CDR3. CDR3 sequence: CASRGRPNYGYTF. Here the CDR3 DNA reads TGTGCCAGCAGGGGCAGACCTAACTATGGCTACACCTTC.

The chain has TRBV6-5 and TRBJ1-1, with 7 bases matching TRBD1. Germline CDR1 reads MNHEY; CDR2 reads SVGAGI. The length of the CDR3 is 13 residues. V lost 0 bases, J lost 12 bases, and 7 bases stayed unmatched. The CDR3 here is CASSYSPRQGPFF. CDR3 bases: TGTGCCAGCAGTTACTCTCCTAGACAGGGCCCTTTCTTT.

The CDR3 coding sequence is TGCGCCAGCAGCTTGGCCCCAGCGGGGGGGGCAGATACGCAGTATTTT. It specifies CASSLAPAGGADTQYF. This sequence joins TRBV5-1 and TRBJ2-3; TRBD2 aligns across 10 bases. CDR3 size: 16 residues. The V gene's germline CDR1 is SGHRS and CDR2 YFSETQ. V shed 0 bases, J shed 4 bases, and the junction held 5 bases outside the gene matches.

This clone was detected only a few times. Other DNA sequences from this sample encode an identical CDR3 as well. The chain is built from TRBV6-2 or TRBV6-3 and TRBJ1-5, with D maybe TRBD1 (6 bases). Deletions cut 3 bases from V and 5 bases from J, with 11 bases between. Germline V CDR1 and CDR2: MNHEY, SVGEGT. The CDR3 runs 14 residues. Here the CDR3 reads CASSYVSGDQPQHF. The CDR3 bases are TGTGCCAGCAGTTATGTATCAGGGGATCAGCCCCAGCATTTT.

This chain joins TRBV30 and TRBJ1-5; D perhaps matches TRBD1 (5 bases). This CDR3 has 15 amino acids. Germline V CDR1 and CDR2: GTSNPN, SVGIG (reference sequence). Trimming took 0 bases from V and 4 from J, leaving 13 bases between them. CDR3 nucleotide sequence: TGTGCCTGGAGTGTGGCGGGGCAGGGAAATCAGCCCCAGCATTTT. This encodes CAWSVAGQGNQPQHF.

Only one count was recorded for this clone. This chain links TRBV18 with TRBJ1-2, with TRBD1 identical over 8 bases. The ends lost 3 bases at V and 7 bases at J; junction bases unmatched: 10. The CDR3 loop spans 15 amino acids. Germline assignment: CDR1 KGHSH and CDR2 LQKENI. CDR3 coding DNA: TGTGCCAGCTCACCCTTGGACAGGGATCTTCTTGGCTACACCTTC. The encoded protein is CASSPLDRDLLGYTF. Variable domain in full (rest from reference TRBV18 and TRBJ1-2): NAGVMQNPRHLVRRRGQEARLRCSPMKGHSHVYWYRQLPEEGLKFMVYLQKENIIDESGMPKERFSAEFPKEGPSILRIQQVVRGDSAAYFCASSPLDRDLLGYTFGSGTRLTVV.

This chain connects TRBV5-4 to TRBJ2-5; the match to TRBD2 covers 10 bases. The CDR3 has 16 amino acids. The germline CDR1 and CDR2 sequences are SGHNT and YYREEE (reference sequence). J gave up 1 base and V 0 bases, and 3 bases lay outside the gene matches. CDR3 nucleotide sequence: TGTGCCAGCAGCTTGGGGGTAGCGGGGGGCCAAGAGACCCAGTACTTC. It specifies CASSLGVAGGQETQYF.

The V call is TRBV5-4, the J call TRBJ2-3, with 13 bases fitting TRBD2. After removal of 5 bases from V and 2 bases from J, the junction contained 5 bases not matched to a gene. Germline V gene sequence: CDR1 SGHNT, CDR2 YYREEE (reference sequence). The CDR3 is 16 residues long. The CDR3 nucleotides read TGTGCCAGCAGTTGGGGGACTAGCGGGAACACAGATACGCAGTATTTT. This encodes CASSWGTSGNTDTQYF.

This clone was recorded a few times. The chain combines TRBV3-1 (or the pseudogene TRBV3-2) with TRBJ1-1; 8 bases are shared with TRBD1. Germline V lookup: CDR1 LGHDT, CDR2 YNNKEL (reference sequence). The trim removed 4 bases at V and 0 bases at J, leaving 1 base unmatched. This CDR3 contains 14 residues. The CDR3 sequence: CASSRTGMNTEAFF. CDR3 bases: TGTGCCAGCAGCCGGACAGGGATGAACACTGAAGCTTTCTTT.

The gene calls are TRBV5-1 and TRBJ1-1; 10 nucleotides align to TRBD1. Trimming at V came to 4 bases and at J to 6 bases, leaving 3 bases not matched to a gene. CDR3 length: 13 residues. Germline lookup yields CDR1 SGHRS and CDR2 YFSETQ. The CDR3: CASSGTGVAEAFF. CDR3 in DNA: TGCGCCAGCAGCGGGACAGGGGTAGCTGAAGCTTTCTTT.

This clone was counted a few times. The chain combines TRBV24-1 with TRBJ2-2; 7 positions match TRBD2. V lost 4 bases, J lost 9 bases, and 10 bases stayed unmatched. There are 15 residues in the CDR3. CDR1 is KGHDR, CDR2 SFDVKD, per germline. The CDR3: CATSDPGREGRELFF. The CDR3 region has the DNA TGTGCCACCAGTGACCCAGGCAGGGAGGGTCGGGAGCTGTTTTTT.

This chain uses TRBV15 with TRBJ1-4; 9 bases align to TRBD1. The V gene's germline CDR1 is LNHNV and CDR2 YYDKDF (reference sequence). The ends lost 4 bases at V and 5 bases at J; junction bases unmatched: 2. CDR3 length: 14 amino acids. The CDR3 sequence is CATSKGQGNEKLFF. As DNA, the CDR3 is TGTGCCACCAGCAAGGGACAGGGAAATGAAAAACTGTTTTTT.

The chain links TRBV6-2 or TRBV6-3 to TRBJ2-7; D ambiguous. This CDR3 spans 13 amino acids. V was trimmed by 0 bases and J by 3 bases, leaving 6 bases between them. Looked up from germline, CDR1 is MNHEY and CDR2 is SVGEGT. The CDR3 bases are TGTGCCAGCAGTTACTCCCTATTCTACGAGCAGTACTTC. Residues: CASSYSLFYEQYF.

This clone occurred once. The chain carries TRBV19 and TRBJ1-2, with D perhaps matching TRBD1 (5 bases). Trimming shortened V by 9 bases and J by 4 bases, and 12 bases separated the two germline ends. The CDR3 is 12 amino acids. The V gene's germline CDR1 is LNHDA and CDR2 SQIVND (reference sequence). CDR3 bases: TGTGCCAGCCAAGACAGTTTCTATGGCTACACCTTC. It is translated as CASQDSFYGYTF.

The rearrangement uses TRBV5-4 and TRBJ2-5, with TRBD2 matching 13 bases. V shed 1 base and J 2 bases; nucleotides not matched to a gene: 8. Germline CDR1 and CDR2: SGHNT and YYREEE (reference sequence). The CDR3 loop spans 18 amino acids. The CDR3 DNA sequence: TGTGCCAGCAGCTTGCGCCGAACTAGCGGGGGGGCACAAGAGACCCAGTACTTC. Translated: CASSLRRTSGGAQETQYF.

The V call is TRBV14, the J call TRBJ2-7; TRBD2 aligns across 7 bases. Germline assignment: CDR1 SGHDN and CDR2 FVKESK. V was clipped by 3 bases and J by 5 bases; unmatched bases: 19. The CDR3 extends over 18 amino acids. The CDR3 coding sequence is TGTGCCAGCAGCCAGAGGGTCCTCTATGGTTCTCGGGGGGACGAGCAGTACTTC. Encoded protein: CASSQRVLYGSRGDEQYF. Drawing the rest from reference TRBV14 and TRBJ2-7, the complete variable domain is EAGVTQFPSHSVIEKGQTVTLRCDPISGHDNLYWYRRVMGKEIKFLLHFVKESKQDESGMPNNRFLAERTGGTYSTLKVQPAELEDSGVYFCASSQRVLYGSRGDEQYFGPGTRLTVT.

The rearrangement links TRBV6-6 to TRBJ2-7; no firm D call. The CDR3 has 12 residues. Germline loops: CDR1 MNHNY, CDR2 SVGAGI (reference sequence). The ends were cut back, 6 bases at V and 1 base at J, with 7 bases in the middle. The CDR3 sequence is CASSASSYEQYF. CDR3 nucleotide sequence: TGTGCCAGCAGCGCCAGTTCCTACGAGCAGTACTTC.

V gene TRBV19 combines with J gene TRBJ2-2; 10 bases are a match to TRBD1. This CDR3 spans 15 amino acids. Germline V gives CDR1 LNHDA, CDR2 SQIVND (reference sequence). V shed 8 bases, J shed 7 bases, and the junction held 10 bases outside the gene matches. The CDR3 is CASSKSGQGIGELFF. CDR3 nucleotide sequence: TGTGCCAGTTCAAAGTCGGGACAGGGGATCGGGGAGCTGTTTTTT.

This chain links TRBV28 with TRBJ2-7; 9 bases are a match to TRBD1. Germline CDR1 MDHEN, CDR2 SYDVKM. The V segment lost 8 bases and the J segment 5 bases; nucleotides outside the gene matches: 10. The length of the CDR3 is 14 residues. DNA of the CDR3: TGTGCCAGCCGCGGAGGGACAGGGTTACACGAGCAGTACTTC. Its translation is CASRGGTGLHEQYF.

The CDR3 is CASSPLVGQVYEQYF. The CDR3 region has the DNA TGTGCCAGCTCACCCCTTGTGGGACAGGTCTACGAGCAGTACTTC. This chain connects TRBV18 to TRBJ2-7, with 8 bases identical to TRBD1. The CDR3 loop spans 15 amino acids. Losses at the gene ends were 3 bases for V and 3 bases for J; bases not matched to a gene: 7. Germline V gene data show CDR1 as KGHSH and CDR2 as LQKENI.

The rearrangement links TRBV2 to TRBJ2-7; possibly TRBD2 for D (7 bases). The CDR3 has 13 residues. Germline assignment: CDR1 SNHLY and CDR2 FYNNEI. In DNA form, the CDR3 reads TGTGCTGGGCGGGCGGGGGCACCCTACGAGCAGTACTTC. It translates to CAGRAGAPYEQYF.

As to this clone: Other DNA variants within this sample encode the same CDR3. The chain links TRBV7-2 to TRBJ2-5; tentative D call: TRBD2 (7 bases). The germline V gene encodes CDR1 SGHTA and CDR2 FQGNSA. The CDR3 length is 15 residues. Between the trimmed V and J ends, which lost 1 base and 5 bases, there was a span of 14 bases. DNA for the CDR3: TGTGCCAGCAGCTTAGGGGCCGGGGGGCGCGAGACCCAGTACTTC. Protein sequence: CASSLGAGGRETQYF.

This chain's CDR3 is CASSRLGGAGNTIYF. The CDR3, as DNA: TGTGCCAGCAGCCGCCTGGGGGGGGCGGGAAACACCATATATTTT. This chain uses TRBV7-2 with TRBJ1-3; possible D gene TRBD1, 6 bases. CDR1 is SGHTA, CDR2 FQGNSA, per germline. Trimming cost V 5 bases and J 4 bases, with 15 bases left between them. The CDR3 covers 15 residues.